This T cell receptor (beta chain) is from a study of cytomegalovirus exposure and HLA in healthy donors. General study findings and limits: Most TCR sequences were rare, but some public TCRs occurred in many donors.

On this clone: Its antigen remains unknown.

CDR1 is MNHEY and CDR2 is SMNVEV in the germline V gene (reference sequence). The trim removed 3 bases at V and 10 bases at J, leaving 4 bases unmatched. The CDR3 runs 13 residues. Vbeta (60) and Jbeta (13) primers were used in the PCR. Method: immunoSEQ multiplex PCR; TCRdb's copy keeps in-frame clones and lacks some. The repertoire holds about 180,000 clones, with roughly 85% as singletons. This chain links TRBV27 with TRBJ2-3; 10 nucleotides agree with TRBD2. This TCR was sampled from a woman between 35 and 50 years old in good health and CMV-seronegative. Sequenced material: PBMCs. The CDR3 DNA is TGTGCCAGCAGTTTGGAGAGCGGGGGGGCGCAGTATTTT. The encoded protein is CASSLESGGAQYF.